The 19 T cell receptor beta chains given below trace back to one sample, sequenced in a study of OX40 agonist ivuxolimab in advanced cancers. Generated by immunoSEQ multiplex PCR, the TCRdb table keeps only in-frame clones and is missing some. This table has around 60,000 clones, over 90% appearing once. The input for sequencing was CD4+ or CD8+ T cells sorted from blood, taken in a trial of the OX40 agonist ivuxolimab. Every receptor here comes from an adult with an advanced solid tumor such as melanoma, head and neck, liver or kidney cancer.

The chain combines TRBV27 with TRBJ2-5; TRBD1 agrees at 8 bases. The end of the DNA fits TRBJ2-7 better, so the J call may be wrong. Per the germline V gene, CDR1 is MNHEY and CDR2 is SMNVEV (reference sequence). The CDR3 covers 15 residues. The CDR3 here is CASTPRAGGRYEQYF. CDR3 bases: TGTGCCAGCACCCCTCGCGCAGGGGGCCGCTACGAGCAGTACTTC.

The chain recombines TRBV6-5 with TRBJ2-2; 7 nucleotides agree with TRBD2. The junction had 13 bases not matched to a gene; V was cut back by 5 bases and J by 10 bases. CDR1 and CDR2 from the germline V gene are MNHEY and SVGAGI. The CDR3 covers 15 residues. The CDR3 reads CASSLSGTTFQELFF. CDR3 in DNA: TGTGCCAGCAGTCTCTCCGGGACTACGTTCCAGGAGCTGTTTTTT.

The V and J genes are TRBV5-5 and TRBJ1-3; the D gene is possibly TRBD1 (5 bases). The germline gives CDR1 SGHKS, CDR2 YYEKEE (reference sequence). Between the trimmed V and J ends, which lost 2 bases and 2 bases, there was a span of 8 bases. This CDR3 is 14 amino acids long. In DNA form, the CDR3 reads TGTGCCAGCAGCTTAGGGGTCACTGGAAACACCATATATTTT. It encodes CASSLGVTGNTIYF.

The V gene is TRBV4-3, the J gene TRBJ2-7; perhaps TRBD2 as D (5 bases). V shed 3 bases and J shed 0 bases, with 12 bases lying between them. CDR3 length equals 15 residues. The V gene's germline CDR1 is LGHNA and CDR2 YSLEER. The CDR3 region has the DNA TGCGCCAGCAGCCAGGCCGTAGGGAGCTCCTACGAGCAGTACTTC. Protein: CASSQAVGSSYEQYF.

The chain carries TRBV5-6 and TRBJ1-2, with unresolved D. Trimming left V 4 bases short and J 0 bases short, with 13 bases between. The CDR3 loop spans 15 amino acids. CDR1 is SGHDT, CDR2 YYEEEE, per germline. CDR3 loop: CASSLPRVSNYGYTF. Here the CDR3 DNA reads TGTGCCAGCAGCCTACCTAGGGTGTCTAACTATGGCTACACCTTC.

The J gene is TRBJ2-3, the V gene TRBV10-1; D unclear. V dropped 0 bases and J dropped 0 bases, with 4 bases sitting between them. The CDR3 totals 14 residues. Germline V gene data show CDR1 as WNHNN and CDR2 as SYGVQD (reference sequence). The DNA for the CDR3 is TGCGCCAGCAGTGAGTCAGCAAGCACAGATACGCAGTATTTT. Translating it yields CASSESASTDTQYF.

V gene TRBV5-1 combines with J gene TRBJ2-7; 7 bases are shared with TRBD1. The CDR3 is made up of 16 amino acids. CDR1 and CDR2 (germline): SGHRS, YFSETQ. V lost 0 bases, J lost 0 bases, and 6 bases stayed unmatched. CDR3 bases: TGCGCCAGCAGCTTGGTTCCGGGACAGCCCTCCTACGAGCAGTACTTC. Its translation: CASSLVPGQPSYEQYF.

This sequence joins TRBV28 and TRBJ1-5; possibly TRBD1 for D (5 bases). V shed 2 bases and J shed 2 bases, with 10 bases lying between them. Germline CDR1 reads MDHEN; CDR2 reads SYDVKM. The CDR3 covers 15 residues. CDR3 sequence reads: CASSLGGFGNQPQHF. CDR3 nucleotides: TGTGCCAGCAGTTTAGGGGGTTTCGGCAATCAGCCCCAGCATTTT.

V usage is TRBV14 and J usage is TRBJ2-7, with D tentatively TRBD2 (6 bases). CDR1 is SGHDN, CDR2 FVKESK, per germline. V lost 4 bases and J 3 bases, leaving 7 bases between the germline ends. The CDR3 spans 12 residues. CDR3 region: CASSLGGYEQYF. The DNA of the CDR3 is TGTGCCAGCAGCCTCGGGGGCTACGAGCAGTACTTC.

This clone was observed a handful of times. The J gene is TRBJ1-5, the V gene TRBV6-5; D might be TRBD1 (5 bases). Looked up from germline, CDR1 is MNHEY and CDR2 is SVGAGI. Trimming removed 8 bases at V and 0 bases at J, with 11 bases between. The CDR3 contains 14 residues. The CDR3 coding sequence is TGTGCCAGCCGGGAGGGGCCTAGCAATCAGCCCCAGCATTTT. Translating it yields CASREGPSNQPQHF.

In this sample, this clone turned up once. J is TRBJ1-4 and V is TRBV30, with D maybe TRBD1 (5 bases). The CDR3 spans 13 residues. V was clipped by 1 base and J by 5 bases, with 8 bases between them. The germline gives CDR1 GTSNPN, CDR2 SVGIG (reference sequence). The CDR3 here is CAWSEGVNEKLFF. The CDR3 DNA is TGTGCCTGGAGTGAAGGGGTAAATGAAAAACTGTTTTTT.

The V call is TRBV6-6, the J call TRBJ2-2; D is uncertain. CDR1 and CDR2 from the germline V gene are MNHNY and SVGAGI (reference sequence). The V gene lost 0 bases and the J gene lost 6 bases, with 2 bases spanning the gap. This CDR3 contains 12 residues. Here the CDR3 DNA reads TGTGCCAGCAGTTACTCGGCCGGGGAGCTGTTTTTT. Translated, it gives CASSYSAGELFF.

J is TRBJ2-7 and V is TRBV27; 9 bases are shared with TRBD2. Unmatched junction bases numbered 9, after V lost 2 bases and J lost 7 bases. Per the germline V gene, CDR1 is MNHEY and CDR2 is SMNVEV (reference sequence). The CDR3 runs to 15 residues. The CDR3 region is CASSLGAGLAGEQYF. The CDR3 DNA reads as TGTGCCAGCAGTTTAGGTGCGGGTCTAGCGGGGGAGCAGTACTTC.

CDR3 nucleotide sequence: TGCGCCAGCTCGAGGACAGGGGGGACTGAAGCTTTCTTT. This codes for CASSRTGGTEAFF. The V call is TRBV5-1, the J call TRBJ1-1, with 10 bases identical to TRBD1. Germline-derived CDR1 and CDR2 are SGHRS and YFSETQ. Germline trimming cut 7 bases from V and 5 bases from J; bases unmatched to any gene: 5. This CDR3 region has 13 residues.

This clone was observed once. CDR3 sequence reads: CASSSLGLNEKLFF. CDR3 DNA sequence: TGTGCCAGCAGTTCATTGGGCCTTAATGAAAAACTGTTTTTT. The chain recombines TRBV27 with TRBJ1-4; D call uncertain. Trimming took 4 bases from V and 4 from J, leaving 10 bases between them. The CDR3 consists of 14 residues. The germline gives CDR1 MNHEY, CDR2 SMNVEV (reference sequence).

This chain joins TRBV19 and TRBJ1-4; 7 bases agree with TRBD1. The trim removed 3 bases at V and 7 bases at J, leaving 11 bases unmatched. CDR1 is LNHDA and CDR2 is SQIVND in the germline V gene (reference sequence). CDR3 length equals 16 residues. CDR3 loop: CASSIPRGQEGEKLFF. The DNA for the CDR3 is TGTGCCAGTAGTATCCCCCGTGGACAGGAGGGTGAAAAACTGTTTTTT.

This chain connects TRBV15 to TRBJ1-3; tentative D call: TRBD1 (6 bases). CDR3 length equals 15 residues. The V end lost 8 bases, the J end lost 1 base, and 15 bases lay between the germline ends. Germline CDR1 and CDR2: LNHNV and YYDKDF (reference sequence). In DNA, the CDR3 is TGTGCCACCGAGGGGGGGGACCTGTCTGGAAACACCATATATTTT. Its translation: CATEGGDLSGNTIYF.

The chain is built from TRBV4-1 and TRBJ2-3; D is ambiguous. The ends were cut back, 0 bases at V and 6 bases at J, with 13 bases in the middle. From germline, CDR1 is MGHRA and CDR2 YSYEKL. The CDR3 spans 15 residues. CDR3 protein: CASSQEFTSRDTQYF. As DNA, the CDR3 is TGCGCCAGCAGCCAAGAATTTACCAGTCGTGATACGCAGTATTTT.

The chain links TRBV15 to TRBJ2-5, with a weak D call TRBD2 (7 bases). Germline V gene data show CDR1 as LNHNV and CDR2 as YYDKDF (reference sequence). V lost 5 bases, J lost 5 bases, and 18 bases lay in between. The CDR3 covers 15 residues. For the CDR3, the DNA is TGTGCCACCAGCCTCAGGAGGGAGGGGGGGGAGACCCAGTACTTC. This encodes CATSLRREGGETQYF.